The present T cell receptor beta chain was sequenced within a study of a mutant IDH1 vaccine in newly diagnosed glioma. Study-level information: The initiation of vaccination occurred 4-6 weeks after radiotherapy alone, or with temozolomide cycles. Therapy received beforehand was radiotherapy, temozolomide, or both, with most patients given both. Sex among treated patients split 62.5% male, about 40% female; mean age was about 40 years.

V was clipped by 5 bases and J by 1 base, with 9 bases between them. CDR3 length equals 15 residues. The V gene's germline CDR1 is SGHAT and CDR2 FQNNGV. A remark on this clone: Antigen: not known.

The time point here: week 23, last vaccination. The study gave 300 ug of mutant IDH1 20-mer peptide per vaccine dose, with topical imiquimod. Profiling relied on immunoSEQ multiplex PCR, and the TCRdb table lists in-frame clones only, not all of them. The sample records over 40,000 clones, more than 60% being singletons. General study results and limits: Of the patients, approximately 93% had vaccine-induced immune responses.

The sequence came from a woman in her 40s with glioma. Some clones in this sample may be carry-over from other donors' samples. The specimen was PBMCs, collected from a glioma patient whose treatment included an IDH1 peptide vaccine. This chain uses TRBV11-2 with TRBJ2-6; weak D call: TRBD1 (5 bases). The CDR3 sequence is CASSPAGSGANVLTF. Here the CDR3 DNA reads TGTGCCAGCAGCCCTGCAGGGTCTGGGGCCAACGTCCTGACTTTC.